Following are 11 T cell receptor beta chains from one sample sequenced in a study of T-cell reconstitution after alpha-beta-depleted transplantation in children. Unique molecular identifiers were incorporated during preparation of the TCRbeta library. One entry per CDR3 protein results from TCRdb running MiXCR on the PCR reads. The table records hundreds of thousands of distinct CDR3 sequences, over 10% of them present only once. The specimen was PBMCs, mostly from graft donor cells, collected 360 days after TCRalphabeta/CD19-depleted stem cell transplant. The source is a male patient under 18 who had a stem cell transplant for acute myeloid leukemia, so the T cells may come from the graft donor.

This clonotype was seen many times. This chain uses TRBV29-1 with TRBJ2-7; TRBD2 matches at 12 bases. V dropped 3 bases and J dropped 4; count of bases not matched to a gene: 1. Germline CDR1 and CDR2: SQVTM and ANQGSEA. This CDR3 contains 13 residues. CDR3 bases: TGCAGCGTTGAGACTAGCGGGAGTTACGAGCAGTACTTC. Translating it yields CSVETSGSYEQYF.

V gene TRBV4-3 combines with J gene TRBJ2-7; 7 bases are a match to TRBD1. From germline, CDR1 is LGHNA and CDR2 YSLEER. The CDR3 covers 17 residues. The junction had 13 bases not matched to a gene; V was cut back by 3 bases and J by 2 bases. Written as DNA, the CDR3 is TGCGCCAGCAGCCAGGGGACAGACCTCGATTACCCCTACGAGCAGTACTTC. Its protein product is CASSQGTDLDYPYEQYF.

This clonotype appeared many times. In DNA form, the CDR3 reads TGTGCCAGCAACATTTCCCCGGGTACGCAGTATTTT. Its translation is CASNISPGTQYF. The chain uses TRBV5-8 and TRBJ2-3, with unresolved D. CDR1 and CDR2 (germline): SGHTS, YDEGEE. The CDR3 contains 12 residues. V lost 6 bases and J 8 bases, leaving 13 bases between the germline ends. The variable domain in full, with the rest retrieved from reference TRBV5-8 and TRBJ2-3, is EAGVTQSPTHLIKTRGQQATLRCSPISGHTSVYWYQQALGLGLQFLLWYDEGEERNRGNFPPRFSGRQFPNYSSELNVNALELEDSALYLCASNISPGTQYFGPGTRLTVL.

This clonotype was detected a few times. This sequence joins TRBV5-4 and TRBJ2-4, with TRBD1 identical over 9 bases. This CDR3 spans 14 amino acids. Germline trimming cut 4 bases from V and 6 bases from J; bases unmatched to any gene: 5. The germline CDR1 and CDR2 sequences are SGHNT and YYREEE (reference sequence). CDR3 loop: CASSEGQGRNIQYF. The CDR3 DNA is TGTGCCAGCAGCGAAGGACAGGGGAGAAACATTCAGTACTTC.

In its sample, this clonotype was seen a few times. CDR3: CSARVAGTGLTGPQHF. CDR3 nucleotides: TGCAGTGCTAGAGTCGCCGGGACAGGCCTAACGGGGCCCCAGCATTTT. The chain carries TRBV20-1 and TRBJ1-5; 8 bases line up with TRBD1. This CDR3 contains 16 residues. J gave up 9 bases and V 1 base, and 14 bases lay outside the gene matches. Germline-derived CDR1 and CDR2 are DFQATT and SNEGSKA (reference sequence).

This chain joins TRBV6-2 or TRBV6-3 and TRBJ1-5; tentatively, D is TRBD1 (6 bases). Trimming took 2 bases from V and 2 from J, leaving 10 bases between them. Germline CDR1 reads MNHEY; CDR2 reads SVGEGT. CDR3 size: 15 residues. CDR3: CASSYADRRNQPQHF. The CDR3 DNA sequence: TGTGCCAGCAGTTACGCGGACAGACGCAATCAGCCCCAGCATTTT.

The chain has TRBV5-1 and TRBJ2-7; 7 bases are shared with TRBD1. Per germline, CDR1 SGHRS and CDR2 YFSETQ. The trim removed 1 base at V and 4 bases at J, leaving 14 bases unmatched. The CDR3 covers 17 residues. CDR3: CASSLRTAGTVCYEQYF. CDR3 sequence (DNA): TGCGCCAGCAGCTTGAGGACAGCCGGGACAGTTTGTTACGAGCAGTACTTC.

This chain joins TRBV27 and TRBJ2-2, with TRBD1 matching 9 bases. Per the germline V gene, CDR1 is MNHEY and CDR2 is SMNVEV (reference sequence). The CDR3 loop spans 18 amino acids. J was trimmed by 1 base and V by 7 bases; bases with no gene match: 13. The CDR3, as DNA: TGTGCCAGCACCTTGAACAGGGGGCGCTCCCTGAACACCGGGGAGCTGTTTTTT. Translating it yields CASTLNRGRSLNTGELFF.

This clonotype was observed many times. The chain has TRBV7-9 and TRBJ2-5; no definite D call. V lost 7 bases, J lost 2 bases, and 14 bases lay in between. The CDR3 is made up of 14 amino acids. Germline loops: CDR1 SEHNR, CDR2 FQNEAQ (reference sequence). CDR3 sequence: CASTDRPPQETQYF. CDR3 DNA: TGTGCCAGCACCGATAGACCCCCACAAGAGACCCAGTACTTC.

In this sample, this clonotype turned up many times. J is TRBJ1-2 and V is TRBV5-1; TRBD1 agrees at 8 bases. CDR1 SGHRS and CDR2 YFSETQ come from the germline V gene. The CDR3 runs to 15 residues. J lost 8 bases, V lost 4 bases, and 13 bases had no gene match. The CDR3 protein is CASSPYVGQGEGYTF. In nucleotides, the CDR3 is TGCGCCAGCAGCCCGTACGTAGGACAGGGAGAAGGCTACACCTTC.

This clonotype was counted between two and nine times. The chain has TRBV12-3 or TRBV12-4 and TRBJ2-1; 7 bases are a match to TRBD2. V shed 2 bases, J shed 2 bases, and the junction held 9 bases outside the gene matches. The CDR3 is made up of 17 amino acids. CDR3 sequence (DNA): TGTGCCAGCAGTTTAAGAAGCGGGAAGGGCCCCTACAATGAGCAGTTCTTC. Protein product: CASSLRSGKGPYNEQFF.